This TCR beta chain was sequenced during a study of T-cell reconstitution after alpha-beta-depleted transplantation in children (dated by TCRdb to 2015 to 2016). Concerning the study at large: Using TCR repertoire profiling, the study quantitatively followed how T-cell immune reconstitution unfolded in children after TCRalphabeta/CD19-depleted allogeneic hematopoietic cell transplantation.

The library came from PCR. The sequencer listed for this sample is Illumina HiSeq 2500. To normalize quantification of the TCRbeta repertoire, the TCR libraries were built with molecular barcoding that relied on unique molecular identifiers. The public reads were reanalyzed by TCRdb: fastp trimming at Q25, MiXCR alignment, in-frame beta chains only. CDR3 protein sequences are deduplicated, and each keeps its most common genes and DNA. This sample is represented by around 80,000 distinct CDR3 sequences; about a sixth of them were singletons. The ten largest account for 51% of the sample. This clonotype was detected a few times. Its target antigen remains unknown. Per-nucleotide qualities are absent, and no much larger clonotype sits a single base away. What the authors observed across the whole study: The frequencies of hyperexpanded clones fell over the following months, and after one year, T-cell counts and TCRbeta diversity were mostly attributed to newly produced T cells. The high TCRbeta diversity at day 60 in some patients was ascribed to recipient T cells and intrathymic progenitors that had survived conditioning. Apparently early alphabetaT-cell count recovery about two months after transplant reportedly relied on only several hundred rapidly expanded clones derived from non-depleted graft cells.

The treatment or condition label, read with the paper, signifies: allogeneic hematopoietic cell transplantation with graft depleted of TCRalphabeta T cells and CD19 B cells. The transplant recipients were children given TCRalphabeta/CD19-depleted allogeneic hematopoietic cell grafts. Trimming removed 2 bases from V and 2 bases from J, leaving 7 bases between the germline ends. Including the terminal cysteine and phenylalanine, the CDR3 comprises 13 residues. Left in the record is the CDR3 DNA by itself, 39 bases read in frame from the first base. As encoded in the germline V gene, CDR1 is KGHSH while CDR2 is LQKENI.

Rearrangement joined TRBV18 to TRBJ2-7; no D gene is confidently identified. This material consisted of PBMCs, mostly from graft donor cells, taken 360 days after TCRalphabeta/CD19-depleted stem cell transplant. The TCR comes from a male patient between 2 and 15 years old who had a stem cell transplant for acute lymphoblastic leukemia, so the T cells may come from the graft donor. The CDR3 loop reads CASSPVGTYEQYF. The DNA sequence follows: TGTGCCAGCTCACCAGTGGGAACCTACGAGCAGTACTTC.